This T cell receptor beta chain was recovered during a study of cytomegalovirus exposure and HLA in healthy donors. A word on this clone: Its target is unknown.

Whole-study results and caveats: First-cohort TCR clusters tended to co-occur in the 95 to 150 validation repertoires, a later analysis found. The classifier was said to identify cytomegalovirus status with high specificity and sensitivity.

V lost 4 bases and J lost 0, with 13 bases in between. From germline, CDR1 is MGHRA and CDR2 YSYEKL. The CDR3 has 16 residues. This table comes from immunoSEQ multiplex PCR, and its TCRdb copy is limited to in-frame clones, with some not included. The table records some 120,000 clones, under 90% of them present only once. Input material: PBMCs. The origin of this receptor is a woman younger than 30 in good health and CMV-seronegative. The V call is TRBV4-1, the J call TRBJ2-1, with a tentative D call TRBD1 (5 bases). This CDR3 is CASSLRQSPSYNEQFF. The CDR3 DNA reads TGCGCCAGCAGCCTAAGACAGTCCCCCTCCTACAATGAGCAGTTCTTC.